This TCR beta chain was identified in a study of blood T cell repertoires in COVID-19. Study overall: Specimens from acute and convalescent COVID-19 originated in the United States, Italy and Spain. Sources were T cells, B-cell-depleted T cells, or PBMCs; the material itself was cDNA or gDNA.

Among Cohort 3 donors, those recovered had two negative PCRs, clearance, or symptom resolution. CDR3 length: 19 residues. The V and J ends lost 3 bases and 3 bases, in that order; junction bases with no gene match: 19. Germline CDR1 KGHSH, CDR2 LQKENI. Data came from immunoSEQ multiplex PCR; TCRdb stores just in-frame clones and leaves some out. The sample has 110,000 to 150,000 clones; around 87% are singletons. The sample was PBMCs or T cells enriched from blood (not recorded which). The chain carries TRBV18 and TRBJ1-1, with TRBD1 matching 7 bases. The receptor comes from a man in his 60s who had recovered from COVID-19. CDR3 region: CASSPLESGGRGHHTEAFF. In DNA, the CDR3 is TGTGCCAGCTCACCCCTCGAGTCGGGGGGGAGGGGGCACCACACTGAAGCTTTCTTT.